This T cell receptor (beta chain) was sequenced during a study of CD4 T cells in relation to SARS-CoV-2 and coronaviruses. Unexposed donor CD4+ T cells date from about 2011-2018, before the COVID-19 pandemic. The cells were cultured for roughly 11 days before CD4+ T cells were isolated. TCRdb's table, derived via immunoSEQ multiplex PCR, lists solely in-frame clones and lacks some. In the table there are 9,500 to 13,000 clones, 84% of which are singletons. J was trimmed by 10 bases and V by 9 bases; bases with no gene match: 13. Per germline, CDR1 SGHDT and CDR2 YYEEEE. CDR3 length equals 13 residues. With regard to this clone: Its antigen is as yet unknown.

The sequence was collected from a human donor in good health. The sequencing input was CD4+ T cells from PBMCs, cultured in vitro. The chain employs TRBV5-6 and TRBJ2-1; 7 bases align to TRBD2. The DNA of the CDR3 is TGTGCCACAGGGAATTGGGTAGCGGGCGAGCAGTTCTTC. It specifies CATGNWVAGEQFF.